A selection of T cell receptor beta chains follows, all from one sample in a study of cytomegalovirus exposure and HLA in healthy donors. Produced via immunoSEQ multiplex PCR; TCRdb's table is partial and in-frame only. The sample yields about 58,000 clones, about 88% seen once. Sequenced material: PBMCs. All receptors come from a man younger than 30 in good health and CMV-seronegative. Both conserved end residues are part of each CDR3. Each record gives: J gene, clone size, D gene, V gene, CDR3 DNA, CDR3 protein. D genes are given only for firm matches. Clone size is shown for a subset of rows, as once, few, many or a class of expanded clone.

TRBJ2-7 - TRBD2 TRBV9 TGTGCCAGCAGCGTAGGGGGGACTAGCATCTACGAGCAGTACTTC CASSVGGTSIYEQYF
TRBJ1-2 - TRBD1 TRBV6-1 TGTGCCAGCAGCCGGACCCAGGGGGACTATGGCTACACCTTC CASSRTQGDYGYTF
TRBJ2-1 - TRBD1 TRBV27 TGTGCCAGCAGGCCGGGACAGGGACCCTACAATGAGCAGTTCTTC CASRPGQGPYNEQFF
TRBJ2-7 - TRBD1 TRBV5-1 TGCGCCAGCAGCTCGGTACAGGGGTTACCCTACGAGCAGTACTTC CASSSVQGLPYEQYF
TRBJ2-7 - - TRBV6-4 TGTGCCAACAATCTGTATATCCCCTACGAGCAGTACTTC CANNLYIPYEQYF
TRBJ2-2 - TRBD1 TRBV9 TGTGCCAGCAGTAGAAGACAGGGCCCCCCGAACACCGGGGAGCTGTTTTTT CASSRRQGPPNTGELFF
TRBJ2-7 - TRBD2 TRBV2 TGTGCCAGCATCCCCGGGACTAGCGGGACCTACGAGCAGTACTTC CASIPGTSGTYEQYF
TRBJ2-5 few TRBD1 TRBV11-2 TGTGCCAGCAGCCGGACAGGGCAAGAGACCCAGTACTTC CASSRTGQETQYF
TRBJ2-5 - - TRBV5-5 TGTGCCAGCAGCTTTAGGGGATCTAGGGCATTGGGGGAGACCCAGTACTTC CASSFRGSRALGETQYF
TRBJ2-5 - - TRBV28 TGTGCCAGCAGTGAGCTGCTAGCAGGTGGAGAGACCCAGTACTTC CASSELLAGGETQYF
TRBJ2-7 - TRBD2 TRBV28 TGTGCCAGCAGTTTTGAGGGACTAGCTTTCGAGCAGTACTTC CASSFEGLAFEQYF
TRBJ2-3 - - TRBV19 TGTGCCAGTAGTATAGTTGGGGGGATCACAGATACGCAGTATTTT CASSIVGGITDTQYF
TRBJ2-7 once - TRBV25-1 TGTGCCAGCAGTGGGCAGGGCTACGAGCAGTACTTC CASSGQGYEQYF
TRBJ2-1 - TRBD2 TRBV29-1 TGCAGCGTCCGGGGAGGGCCCCATGAGCAGTTCTTC CSVRGGPHEQFF
TRBJ1-5 - - TRBV2 TGTGCCAGCAGCCTCGACACCCATCAGCCCCAGCATTTT CASSLDTHQPQHF
TRBJ1-1 - TRBD1 TRBV27 TGTGCCAGCAGCCGGACAGGGTGTTGGAGAGCTTTCTTT CASSRTGCWRAFF
TRBJ2-1 - - TRBV11-3 TGTGCCAGCAGCTTAGGGCCCTTCCCTGAGCAGTTCTTC CASSLGPFPEQFF
TRBJ1-4 - TRBD1 TRBV6-6 TGTGCCAGCACCCAGGACAGGGGAGGCGAAAAACTGTTTTTT CASTQDRGGEKLFF
TRBJ2-3 - TRBD1 TRBV5-1 TGCGCCAGCAGTCTCGGACAGGGGCCAGATACGCAGTATTTT CASSLGQGPDTQYF
TRBJ2-2 once - TRBV6-6 TGTGCCAGCGCGCTGGGGGCTGCCAGCCCAGGGGAGCTGTTTTTT CASALGAASPGELFF
TRBJ2-7 - TRBD1 TRBV5-1 TGCGCCAGCAGCTTCCGGGACAGCTTCCACGAGCAGTACTTC CASSFRDSFHEQYF
TRBJ2-7 - TRBD2 TRBV14 TGTGCCAGCTCATCTGGGCTAGCGGGATCCTACGAGCAGTACTTC CASSSGLAGSYEQYF
TRBJ2-7 - TRBD2 TRBV6-1 TGTGCCAGCAGTGGCAGGACTAGCGGGAGCCGTACCTACGAGCAGTACTTC CASSGRTSGSRTYEQYF
TRBJ2-5 - TRBD1 TRBV7-8 TGTGCCAGCAGCAACTCCCGGACAGCAGGGGGGACCCAGTACTTC CASSNSRTAGGTQYF